The present T cell receptor (beta chain) was sequenced within a study of T cell repertoires in cytomegalovirus infection. Study-level background: It was the public TCR beta signatures that indicated both CMV infection and matching HLA type.

On this clonotype itself: As yet, its antigen is unknown.

Each CDR3 protein is one row after TCRdb ran MiXCR on the reads. The sample has over 150,000 distinct CDR3 sequences, around 20% seen once. The germline CDR1 and CDR2 sequences are KGHSH and LQKENI. The CDR3 is made up of 16 amino acids. V was shortened by 1 base and J by 4 bases, with 16 bases between the two germline ends. Overall study results and limits: Cumulative public TCR beta family frequency identified carriers of CMV plus the relevant HLA. Ex vivo, HLA-C-restricted CMV-specific TCR beta clonotypes prevailed over the rest of the response.

The receptor's source is a human donor in good health (CMV status not recorded). Some clones in this sample may be carry-over from other donors' samples. The genes are TRBV18 and TRBJ1-2; D not certain. Sample: PBMCs. CDR3 nucleotides: TGTGCCAGCTCACCACTTTCAGAACAGCCTCTCTATGGCTACACCTTC. It is translated as CASSPLSEQPLYGYTF.